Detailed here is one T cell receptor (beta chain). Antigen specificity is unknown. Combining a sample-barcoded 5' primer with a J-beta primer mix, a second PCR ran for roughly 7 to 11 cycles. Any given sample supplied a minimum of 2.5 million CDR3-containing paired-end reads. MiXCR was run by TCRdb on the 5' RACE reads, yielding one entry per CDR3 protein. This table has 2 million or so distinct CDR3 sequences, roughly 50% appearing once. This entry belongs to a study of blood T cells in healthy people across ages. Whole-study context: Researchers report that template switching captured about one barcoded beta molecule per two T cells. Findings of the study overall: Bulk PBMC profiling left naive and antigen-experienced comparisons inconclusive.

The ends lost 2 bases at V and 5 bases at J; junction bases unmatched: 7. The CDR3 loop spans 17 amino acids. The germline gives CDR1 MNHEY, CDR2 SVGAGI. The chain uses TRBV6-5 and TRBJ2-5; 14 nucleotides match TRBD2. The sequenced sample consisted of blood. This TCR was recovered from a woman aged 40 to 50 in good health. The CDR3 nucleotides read TGTGCCAGCAGTTACGGGACTAGCGGGGGCTTCTTGGAGACCCAGTACTTC. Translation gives CASSYGTSGGFLETQYF.